This T cell receptor (beta chain) was recorded in a study of lymphopenia after photon versus proton radiotherapy. The method was immunoSEQ multiplex PCR; TCRdb's version includes in-frame clones alone and lacks a portion of them. Here the sample spans 150,000 to 200,000 clones, around 85% being singletons. Trimming left V 2 bases short and J 6 bases short, with 10 bases between. CDR3 length: 13 residues. Germline V gives CDR1 LNHDA, CDR2 SQIVND (reference sequence). General study findings and limits: Proton therapy kept repertoires fairly stable, unlike photons, which gained effector/memory cells. Oligoclonal CD8+ Temra expansion after nadir drove photon patients' diversity drop. Post-nadir TCR diversity decline inversely tracked overall survival among those who died.

To note about this clone: Antigen specificity is unknown.

The TCR originated in a man in his forties or fifties with gastric cancer. Sequenced here: peripheral blood, sampled from a patient treated with photon-based radiotherapy. The rearrangement joins TRBV19 to TRBJ1-1; D gene uncertain. As DNA, the CDR3 is TGTGCCAGTAGTATACTACAGCCCCCTGAAGCTTTCTTT. Translation: CASSILQPPEAFF.